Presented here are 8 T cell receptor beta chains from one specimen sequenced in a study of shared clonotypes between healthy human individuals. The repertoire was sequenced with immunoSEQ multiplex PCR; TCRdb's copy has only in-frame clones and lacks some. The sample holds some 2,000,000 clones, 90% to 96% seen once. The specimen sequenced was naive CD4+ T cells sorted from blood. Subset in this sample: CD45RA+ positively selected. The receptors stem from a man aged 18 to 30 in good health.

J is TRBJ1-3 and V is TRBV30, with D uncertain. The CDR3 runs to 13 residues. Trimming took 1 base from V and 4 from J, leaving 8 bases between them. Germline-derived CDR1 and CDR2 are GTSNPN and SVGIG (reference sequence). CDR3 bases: TGTGCCTGGAGTGGGCTGGGAGGAAACACCATATATTTT. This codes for CAWSGLGGNTIYF.

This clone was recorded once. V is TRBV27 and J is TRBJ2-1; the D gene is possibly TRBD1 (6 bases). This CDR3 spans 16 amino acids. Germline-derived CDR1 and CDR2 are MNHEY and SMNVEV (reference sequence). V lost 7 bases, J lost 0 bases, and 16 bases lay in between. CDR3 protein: CASILTGTSSYNEQFF. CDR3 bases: TGTGCCAGCATCCTTACAGGGACGAGCTCCTACAATGAGCAGTTCTTC.

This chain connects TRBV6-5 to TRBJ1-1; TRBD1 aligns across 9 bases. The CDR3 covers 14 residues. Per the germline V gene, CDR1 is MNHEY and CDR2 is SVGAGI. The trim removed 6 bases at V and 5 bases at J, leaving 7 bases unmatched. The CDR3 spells CASRFRDRVTEAFF. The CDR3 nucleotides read TGTGCCAGCAGGTTCCGGGACAGGGTAACTGAAGCTTTCTTT.

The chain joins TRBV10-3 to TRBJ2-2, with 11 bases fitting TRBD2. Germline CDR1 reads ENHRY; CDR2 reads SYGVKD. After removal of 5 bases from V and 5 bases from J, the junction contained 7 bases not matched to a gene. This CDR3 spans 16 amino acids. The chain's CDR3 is CAISLLAGGRTGELFF. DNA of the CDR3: TGTGCCATCAGTTTGCTAGCGGGGGGCCGGACCGGGGAGCTGTTTTTT.

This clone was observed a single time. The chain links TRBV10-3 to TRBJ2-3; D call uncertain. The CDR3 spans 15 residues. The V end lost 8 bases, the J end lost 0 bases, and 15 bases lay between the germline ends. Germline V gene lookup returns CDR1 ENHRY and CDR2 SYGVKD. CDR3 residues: CAIRPGFGSTDTQYF. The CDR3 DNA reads TGTGCCATCCGCCCGGGCTTCGGGAGCACAGATACGCAGTATTTT.

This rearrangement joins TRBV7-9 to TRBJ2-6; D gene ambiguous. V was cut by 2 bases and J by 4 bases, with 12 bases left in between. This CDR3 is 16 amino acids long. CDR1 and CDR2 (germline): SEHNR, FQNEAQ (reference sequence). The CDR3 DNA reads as TGTGCCAGCAGCTTATTCGTGGGGTCCGGGGCCAACGTCCTGACTTTC. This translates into CASSLFVGSGANVLTF. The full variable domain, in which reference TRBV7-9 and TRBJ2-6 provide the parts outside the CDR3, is DTGVSQNPRHKITKRGQNVTFRCDPISEHNRLYWYRQTLGQGPEFLTYFQNEAQLEKSRLLSDRFSAERPKGSFSTLEIQRTEQGDSAMYLCASSLFVGSGANVLTFGAGSRLTVL.

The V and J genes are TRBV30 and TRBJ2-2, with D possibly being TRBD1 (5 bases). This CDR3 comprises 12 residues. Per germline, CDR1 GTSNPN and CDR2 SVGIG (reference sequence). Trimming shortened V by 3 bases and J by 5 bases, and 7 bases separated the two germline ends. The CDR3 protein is CAWRTATGELFF. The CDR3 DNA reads TGTGCCTGGAGGACAGCAACCGGGGAGCTGTTTTTT.

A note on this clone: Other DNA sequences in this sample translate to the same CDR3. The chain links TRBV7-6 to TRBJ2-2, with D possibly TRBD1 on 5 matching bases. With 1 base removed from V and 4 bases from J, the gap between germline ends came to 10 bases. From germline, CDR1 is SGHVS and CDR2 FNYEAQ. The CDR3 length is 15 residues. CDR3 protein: CASSLGQGGTGELFF. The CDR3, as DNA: TGTGCCAGCAGCTTAGGTCAGGGCGGCACCGGGGAGCTGTTTTTT.